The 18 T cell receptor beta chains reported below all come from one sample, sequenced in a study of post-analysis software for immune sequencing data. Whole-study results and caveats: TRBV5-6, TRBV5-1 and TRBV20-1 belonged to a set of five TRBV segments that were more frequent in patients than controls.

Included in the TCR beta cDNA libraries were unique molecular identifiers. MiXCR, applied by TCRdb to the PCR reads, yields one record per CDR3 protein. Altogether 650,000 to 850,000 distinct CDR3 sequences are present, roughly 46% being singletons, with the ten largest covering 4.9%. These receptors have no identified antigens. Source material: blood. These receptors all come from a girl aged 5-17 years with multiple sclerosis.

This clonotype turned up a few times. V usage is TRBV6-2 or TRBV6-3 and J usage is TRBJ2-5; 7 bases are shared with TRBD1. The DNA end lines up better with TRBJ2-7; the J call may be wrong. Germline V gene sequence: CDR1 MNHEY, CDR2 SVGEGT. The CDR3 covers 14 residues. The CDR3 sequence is CASRPIDRDDEQYF. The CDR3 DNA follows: TGTGCCAGCAGGCCGATCGACAGGGACGACGAGCAGTACTTC.

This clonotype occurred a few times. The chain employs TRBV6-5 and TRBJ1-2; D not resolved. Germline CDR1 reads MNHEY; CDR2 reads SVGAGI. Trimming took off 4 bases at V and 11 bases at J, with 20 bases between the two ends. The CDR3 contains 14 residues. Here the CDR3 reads CASSSSLYNYGYTF. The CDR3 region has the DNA TGTGCCAGCAGTTCCTCACTTTATAACTACGGTTACACCTTC.

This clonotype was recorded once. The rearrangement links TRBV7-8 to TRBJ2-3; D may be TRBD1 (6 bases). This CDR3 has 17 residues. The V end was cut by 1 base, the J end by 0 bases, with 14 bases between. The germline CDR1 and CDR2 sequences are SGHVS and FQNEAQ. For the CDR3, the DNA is TGTGCCAGCAGCTTAGATCCTTTGGACAGAAGCACAGATACGCAGTATTTT. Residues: CASSLDPLDRSTDTQYF.

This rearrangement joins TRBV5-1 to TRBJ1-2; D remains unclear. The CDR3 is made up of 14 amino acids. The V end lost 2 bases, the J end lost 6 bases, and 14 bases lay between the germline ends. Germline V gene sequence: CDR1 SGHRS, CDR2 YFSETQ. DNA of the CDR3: TGCGCCAGCAGCTTAGGGCCAGTTGGGAATGGCTACACCTTC. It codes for CASSLGPVGNGYTF.

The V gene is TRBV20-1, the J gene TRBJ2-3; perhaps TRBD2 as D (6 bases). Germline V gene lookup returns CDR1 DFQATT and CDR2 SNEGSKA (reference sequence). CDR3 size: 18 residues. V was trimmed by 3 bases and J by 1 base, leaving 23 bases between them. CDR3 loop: CSARPTKLLASRTDTQYF. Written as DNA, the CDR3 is TGCAGTGCTAGGCCCACCAAACTACTAGCTTCCCGCACAGATACGCAGTATTTT.

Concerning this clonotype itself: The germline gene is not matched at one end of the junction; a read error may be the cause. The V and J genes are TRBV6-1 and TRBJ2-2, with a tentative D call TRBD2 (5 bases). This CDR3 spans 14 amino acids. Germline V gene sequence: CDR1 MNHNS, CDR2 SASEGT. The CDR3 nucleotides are TGCGCCAGCGTGGACTGGGTGAACACCGGGGAGCTGTTTTTT. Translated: CASVDWVNTGELFF.

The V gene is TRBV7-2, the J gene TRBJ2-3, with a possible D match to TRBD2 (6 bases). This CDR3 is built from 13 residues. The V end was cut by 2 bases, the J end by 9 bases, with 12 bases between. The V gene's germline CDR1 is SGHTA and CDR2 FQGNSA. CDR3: CASSLSPAGTQYF. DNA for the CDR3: TGTGCCAGCAGCTTATCGCCGGCGGGGACGCAGTATTTT.

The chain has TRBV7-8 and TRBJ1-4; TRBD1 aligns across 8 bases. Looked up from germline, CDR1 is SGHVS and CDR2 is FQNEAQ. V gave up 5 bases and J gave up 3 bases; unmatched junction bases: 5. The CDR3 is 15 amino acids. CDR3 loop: CASSGRQGPNEKLFF. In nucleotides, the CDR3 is TGTGCCAGCAGCGGCCGACAGGGGCCTAATGAAAAACTGTTTTTT.

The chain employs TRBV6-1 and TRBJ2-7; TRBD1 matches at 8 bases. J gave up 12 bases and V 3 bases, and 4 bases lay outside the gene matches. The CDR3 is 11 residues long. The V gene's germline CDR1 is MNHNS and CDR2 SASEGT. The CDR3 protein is CASSDTGTGYF. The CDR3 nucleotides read TGTGCCAGCAGTGATACCGGGACAGGGTACTTC.

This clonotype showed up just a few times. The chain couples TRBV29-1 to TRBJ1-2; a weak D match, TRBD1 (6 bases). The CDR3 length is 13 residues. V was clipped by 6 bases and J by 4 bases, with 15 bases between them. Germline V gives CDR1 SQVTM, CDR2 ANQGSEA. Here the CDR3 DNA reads TGCAGCGTAGAACAGGGACCTCTCTATGGCTACACCTTC. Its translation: CSVEQGPLYGYTF.

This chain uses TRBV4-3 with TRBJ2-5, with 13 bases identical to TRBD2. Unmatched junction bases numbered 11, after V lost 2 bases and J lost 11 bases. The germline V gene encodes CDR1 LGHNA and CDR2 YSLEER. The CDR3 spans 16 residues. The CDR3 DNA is TGCGCCAGCAGCCAAAGACTAGCGGGAGGCGGTAATGAGCAGTACTTC. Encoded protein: CASSQRLAGGGNEQYF.

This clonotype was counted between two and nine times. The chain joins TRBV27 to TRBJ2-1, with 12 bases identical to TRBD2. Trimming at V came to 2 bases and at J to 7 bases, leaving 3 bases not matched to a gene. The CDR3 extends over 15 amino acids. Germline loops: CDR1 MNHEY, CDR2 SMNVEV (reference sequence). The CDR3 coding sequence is TGTGCCAGCAGTTTACGACTAGCGGGAGCGAATGAGCAGTTCTTC. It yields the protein CASSLRLAGANEQFF.

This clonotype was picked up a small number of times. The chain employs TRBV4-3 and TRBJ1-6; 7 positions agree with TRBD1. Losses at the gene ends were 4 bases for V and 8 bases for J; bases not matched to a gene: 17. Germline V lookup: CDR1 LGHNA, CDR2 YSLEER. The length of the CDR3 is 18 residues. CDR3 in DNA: TGCGCCAGCAGCCTCCGGGCTGCCCCCGGGACAGTGGATTCACCCCTCCACTTT. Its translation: CASSLRAAPGTVDSPLHF.

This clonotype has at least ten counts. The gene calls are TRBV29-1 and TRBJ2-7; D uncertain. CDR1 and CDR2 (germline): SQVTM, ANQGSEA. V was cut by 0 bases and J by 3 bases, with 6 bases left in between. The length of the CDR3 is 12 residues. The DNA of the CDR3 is TGCAGCGTTGAAGAGGGCGGCTACGAGCAGTACTTC. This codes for CSVEEGGYEQYF.

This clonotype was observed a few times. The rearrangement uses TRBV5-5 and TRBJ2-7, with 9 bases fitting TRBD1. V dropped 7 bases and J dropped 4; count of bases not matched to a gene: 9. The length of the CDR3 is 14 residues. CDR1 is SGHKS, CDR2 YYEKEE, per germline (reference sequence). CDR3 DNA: TGTGCCAGCGGATACCGGGACAGGGATTACGAGCAGTACTTC. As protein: CASGYRDRDYEQYF.

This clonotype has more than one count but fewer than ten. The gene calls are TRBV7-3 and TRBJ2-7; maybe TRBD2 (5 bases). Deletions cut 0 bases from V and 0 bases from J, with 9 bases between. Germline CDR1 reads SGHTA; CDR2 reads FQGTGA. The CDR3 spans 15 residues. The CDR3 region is CASSLTFGDSYEQYF. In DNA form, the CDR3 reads TGTGCCAGCAGCTTAACGTTCGGGGACTCCTACGAGCAGTACTTC.

The CDR3 sequence is CASSETGTANEKLFF. DNA of the CDR3: TGTGCCAGCAGTGAAACCGGGACAGCTAATGAAAAACTGTTTTTT. The rearrangement joins TRBV25-1 to TRBJ1-4, with TRBD1 matching over 7 bases. Per the germline V gene, CDR1 is MGHDK and CDR2 is SYGVNS. Unmatched junction bases numbered 3, after V lost 2 bases and J lost 3 bases. The CDR3 length is 15 residues. Full variable domain (missing parts from reference TRBV25-1 and TRBJ1-4): EADIYQTPRYLVIGTGKKITLECSQTMGHDKMYWYQQDPGMELHLIHYSYGVNSTEKGDLSSESTVSRIRTEHFPLTLESARPSHTSQYLCASSETGTANEKLFFGSGTQLSVL.

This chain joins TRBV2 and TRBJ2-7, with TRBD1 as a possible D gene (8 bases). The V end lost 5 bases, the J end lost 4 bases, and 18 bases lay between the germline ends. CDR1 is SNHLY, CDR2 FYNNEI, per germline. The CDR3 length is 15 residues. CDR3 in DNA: TGTGCCAGCAGTACACTCACAGGGGGAGGGTACGAGCAGTACTTC. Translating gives CASSTLTGGGYEQYF.